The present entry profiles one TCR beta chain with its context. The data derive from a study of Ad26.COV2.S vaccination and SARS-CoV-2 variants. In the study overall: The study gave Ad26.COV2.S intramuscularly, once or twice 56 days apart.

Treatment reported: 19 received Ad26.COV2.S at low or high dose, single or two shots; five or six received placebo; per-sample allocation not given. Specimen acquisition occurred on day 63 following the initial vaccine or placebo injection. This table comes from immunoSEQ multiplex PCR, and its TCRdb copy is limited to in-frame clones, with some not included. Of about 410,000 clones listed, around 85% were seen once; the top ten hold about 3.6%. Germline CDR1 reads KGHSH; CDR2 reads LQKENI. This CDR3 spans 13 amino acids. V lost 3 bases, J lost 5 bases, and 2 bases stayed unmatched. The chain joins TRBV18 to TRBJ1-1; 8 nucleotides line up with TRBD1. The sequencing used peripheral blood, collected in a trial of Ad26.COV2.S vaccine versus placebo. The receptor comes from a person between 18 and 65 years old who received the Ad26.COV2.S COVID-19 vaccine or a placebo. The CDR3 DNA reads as TGTGCCAGCTCACCCCAGGGGGCGACTGAAGCTTTCTTT. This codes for CASSPQGATEAFF. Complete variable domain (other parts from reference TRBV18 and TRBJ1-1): NAGVMQNPRHLVRRRGQEARLRCSPMKGHSHVYWYRQLPEEGLKFMVYLQKENIIDESGMPKERFSAEFPKEGPSILRIQQVVRGDSAAYFCASSPQGATEAFFGQGTRLTVV.